This is a list of T cell receptor beta chains from one sample in a study of technical replicates of blood from several donors. Libraries were prepared by immunoSEQ multiplex PCR; TCRdb keeps only in-frame clonotypes and omits some of them. The table lists over 50,000 clones, around 86% of them singletons. Specimen: PBMCs. The receptors shown here come from a human donor in good health. Some clones in this sample may be carry-over from other donors' samples. CDR3s include the opening cysteine and the closing phenylalanine or tryptophan. The D gene is left open where the match is weak. A clone size is listed for some rows: how often the clone was seen (once, few, many), or a class if it is expanded.

j_call	clone_size	d_call	v_call	cdr3_aa	cdr3_nt
TRBJ2-2	NA	TRBD1	TRBV5-6	CASSFPGRTGGSGELFF	TGTGCCAGCAGCTTTCCGGGCCGGACAGGGGGATCCGGGGAGCTGTTTTTT
TRBJ2-7	few	TRBD2	TRBV2	CASRTPTLAFEQYF	TGTGCCAGCAGAACCCCCACACTAGCGTTCGAGCAGTACTTC
TRBJ2-2	NA	NA	TRBV9	CASSPWRGWGVSGELFF	TGTGCCAGCAGCCCGTGGCGGGGTTGGGGGGTTTCCGGGGAGCTGTTTTTT
TRBJ2-4	NA	NA	TRBV2	CASSLDQGTKNIQYF	TGTGCCAGCAGTCTCGACCAGGGAACCAAAAACATTCAGTACTTC
TRBJ2-7	NA	NA	TRBV7-2	CASSLDHGSYEQYF	TGTGCCAGCAGCTTAGATCACGGCTCCTACGAGCAGTACTTC
TRBJ2-7	NA	NA	TRBV30	CAWSASLGGREQYF	TGTGCCTGGAGTGCCAGCCTGGGAGGCCGCGAGCAGTACTTC
TRBJ1-2	NA	NA	TRBV7-9	CASSSTRGAWGYGYTF	TGTGCCAGCAGCTCCACTCGGGGGGCGTGGGGCTATGGCTACACCTTC
TRBJ1-2	NA	TRBD1	TRBV6-5	CASSYSRAQGLPYTF	TGTGCCAGCAGTTACTCGAGGGCACAGGGGCTACCCTACACCTTC
TRBJ2-7	NA	TRBD2	TRBV4-1	CASSQGLSGRSPYEQYF	TGCGCCAGCAGCCAGGGTCTTAGCGGGAGATCGCCCTACGAGCAGTACTTC
TRBJ1-2	NA	NA	TRBV5-6	CASSPGQSYGYTF	TGTGCCAGCAGCCCGGGACAAAGCTATGGCTACACCTTC
TRBJ1-3	NA	TRBD1	TRBV19	CASRIDRAPGNTIYF	TGTGCCAGTCGAATCGACAGGGCGCCTGGAAACACCATATATTTT
TRBJ2-5	once	TRBD2	TRBV4-2	CASRGLAGNPRETQYF	TGTGCCAGCAGAGGACTAGCGGGGAACCCTCGTGAGACCCAGTACTTC
TRBJ1-1	NA	NA	TRBV15	CATSSEYRATEAFF	TGTGCCACCAGCAGCGAGTACAGGGCCACTGAAGCTTTCTTT
TRBJ2-3	NA	NA	TRBV5-6	CASSGANSGPSHGNTQYF	TGTGCCAGCAGCGGCGCCAACTCAGGGCCATCCCACGGAAATACGCAGTATTTT
TRBJ2-3	NA	TRBD1	TRBV11-2	CASSSTTGGSSQYF	TGTGCCAGCAGCTCAACAACAGGGGGCTCCTCGCAGTATTTT
TRBJ2-7	once	TRBD2	TRBV10-1	CASSEGLAGGPKTSSYEQYF	TGCGCCAGCAGTGAGGGACTAGCGGGAGGACCAAAAACAAGCTCCTACGAGCAGTACTTC
TRBJ2-3	NA	NA	TRBV9	CASSVGSSGDTQYF	TGTGCCAGCAGCGTAGGCAGCTCCGGGGATACGCAGTATTTT
TRBJ2-5	NA	NA	TRBV19	CASSPSLVGKETQYF	TGTGCCAGTAGTCCGTCGCTAGTTGGAAAAGAGACCCAGTACTTC
TRBJ2-3	NA	NA	TRBV11-2	CASSLGDPREDTQYF	TGTGCCAGCAGCTTAGGTGACCCACGGGAGGATACGCAGTATTTT
TRBJ2-3	NA	NA	TRBV7-2	CASSLGVRGGGTDTQYF	TGTGCCAGCAGCTTAGGGGTTCGGGGTGGAGGCACAGATACGCAGTATTTT
TRBJ1-1	NA	NA	TRBV7-8	CASSGVGEGNTEAFF	TGTGCCAGCAGCGGGGTAGGGGAGGGGAACACTGAAGCTTTCTTT
TRBJ2-3	NA	TRBD2	TRBV5-6	CASSISGGTDTQYF	TGTGCCAGCAGCATTAGCGGGGGCACAGATACGCAGTATTTT
TRBJ2-5	NA	NA	TRBV2	CASSWSYQETQYF	TGTGCCAGCAGTTGGAGTTACCAAGAGACCCAGTACTTC
TRBJ1-2	NA	NA	TRBV27	CASSLQGGSGYTF	TGTGCCAGCAGTTTACAGGGAGGTAGTGGCTACACCTTC